These 9 T cell receptor beta chains came from one sample sequenced in a study of long-term antiretroviral therapy in people with HIV. It was version v3.0 of the immunoSEQ assay that was run at survey level. Profiled with immunoSEQ multiplex PCR; TCRdb holds only in-frame clones, not every one. The data hold about 15,000 clones, with approximately 90% observed a single time. This material consisted of unsorted PBMCs, taken 0.6 years after starting antiretroviral therapy. These receptors all come from a woman aged 40 to 49 with HIV.

The rearrangement links TRBV6-5 to TRBJ1-2, with D uncertain. The CDR3 is made up of 15 amino acids. Germline CDR1 is MNHEY and CDR2 is SVGAGI. Trimming pared 5 bases from V and 4 bases from J, leaving 17 bases between. The CDR3 is CASSRDPLAIYGYTF. The CDR3 coding sequence is TGTGCCAGCAGTCGTGACCCATTAGCTATCTATGGCTACACCTTC.

V and J are TRBV7-2 and TRBJ2-7, with 10 bases lining up with TRBD1. The CDR3 runs 14 residues. Germline V lookup: CDR1 SGHTA, CDR2 FQGNSA. Trimming cost V 5 bases and J 4 bases; bases outside gene matches: 5. Here the CDR3 DNA reads TGTGCCAGCAGCACACGACAGGGGGCGTACGAGCAGTACTTC. Protein: CASSTRQGAYEQYF.

This rearrangement joins TRBV18 to TRBJ1-5, with no clear D. Germline V gives CDR1 KGHSH, CDR2 LQKENI. V shed 1 base and J shed 6 bases, with 7 bases lying between them. The CDR3 is 13 residues long. CDR3 region: CASSPLEGQPQHF. The CDR3 nucleotides are TGTGCCAGCTCACCACTTGAGGGTCAGCCCCAGCATTTT.

The chain is built from TRBV7-9 and TRBJ2-5; tentatively, D is TRBD1 (6 bases). The CDR3 totals 15 residues. Germline loops: CDR1 SEHNR, CDR2 FQNEAQ (reference sequence). V was cut by 5 bases and J by 5 bases, with 18 bases left in between. The CDR3 region is CASSRSGSQGETQYF. The CDR3 nucleotides are TGTGCCAGCAGCCGAAGCGGATCCCAGGGGGAGACCCAGTACTTC. Full variable domain (outside the CDR3, taken from reference TRBV7-9 and TRBJ2-5): DTGVSQNPRHKITKRGQNVTFRCDPISEHNRLYWYRQTLGQGPEFLTYFQNEAQLEKSRLLSDRFSAERPKGSFSTLEIQRTEQGDSAMYLCASSRSGSQGETQYFGPGTRLLVL.

The genes are TRBV5-1 and TRBJ2-5, with a possible D match to TRBD2 (5 bases). V shed 0 bases and J shed 4 bases, with 10 bases lying between them. The germline CDR1 and CDR2 sequences are SGHRS and YFSETQ. CDR3 length: 14 residues. CDR3 coding DNA: TGCGCCAGCAGCTTGGCGGCCGGGATAGAGACCCAGTACTTC. Residues: CASSLAAGIETQYF.

V is TRBV10-3 and J is TRBJ1-5; D is unclear. Germline V CDR1 and CDR2: ENHRY, SYGVKD. With 6 bases removed from V and 0 bases from J, the gap between germline ends came to 6 bases. The length of the CDR3 is 13 residues. CDR3 residues: CAIRDDSNQPQHF. CDR3 bases: TGTGCCATCAGGGACGATAGCAATCAGCCCCAGCATTTT.

The chain is built from TRBV7-2 and TRBJ2-7; 8 nucleotides align to TRBD1. J was trimmed by 6 bases and V by 6 bases; bases with no gene match: 10. CDR3 length equals 14 residues. Germline CDR1 SGHTA, CDR2 FQGNSA. The CDR3 is CASRGRETGGEQYF. The CDR3 coding sequence is TGTGCCAGCAGAGGGAGAGAAACAGGGGGCGAGCAGTACTTC.

The V gene is TRBV4-1, the J gene TRBJ1-4; the D gene is possibly TRBD1 (6 bases). Germline CDR1 is MGHRA and CDR2 is YSYEKL. The CDR3 consists of 18 residues. Trimming cost V 0 bases and J 0 bases, with 14 bases left between them. The CDR3 DNA reads TGCGCCAGCAGCCAAGATTCCCGACAGGAAGCAACTAATGAAAAACTGTTTTTT. It translates to CASSQDSRQEATNEKLFF.

This rearrangement joins TRBV7-2 to TRBJ1-2, with TRBD1 matching over 7 bases. CDR1 is SGHTA and CDR2 is FQGNSA in the germline V gene. The CDR3 runs 16 residues. J gave up 4 bases and V 3 bases, and 11 bases lay outside the gene matches. CDR3 nucleotides: TGTGCCAGCAGCTTGGGAGACAGGGTTCAAATCTATGGCTACACCTTC. Translating it yields CASSLGDRVQIYGYTF.